This record looks at one T cell receptor (beta chain) sequence and its context. As yet, its antigen is unknown. Patients chosen for sequencing had shown CD8+CD57+ cell expansion by flow cytometry. Patients, without exception, had severe acquired aplastic anemia. Therapy had not been given to patients before blood sampling. These data are taken from a study of CD8+CD57+ T cells in acquired aplastic anemia. Study background: CD4+ and CD8+ cells, once sorted, gave DNA averaging about 3.4 ug. General study findings and limits: Shared by patients and controls, 25 to 30 CD8+ CDR3s were abundant in patients.

Germline V gene data show CDR1 as DFQATT and CDR2 as SNEGSKA (reference sequence). The CDR3 has 16 residues. The V end was cut by 0 bases, the J end by 3 bases, with 18 bases between. TCR beta VDJ combinations and CDR3 sequences were profiled from genomic DNA. TCRdb reanalysed the reads using MiXCR and keeps one entry per CDR3 protein. This sample carries approximately 250,000 distinct CDR3 sequences, 82% of them seen once, and the ten largest clones take less than 50%. The source of this sequence is a human donor with aplastic anemia. Sequencing input: sorted CD4+, CD8+, or CD8+CD57+ T cells (not recorded which) from PBMCs. The chain employs TRBV20-1 and TRBJ2-7; D is perhaps TRBD1 (6 bases). The CDR3 DNA sequence: TGCAGTGCTAGAGACAGGGGTAGGTCCCGCGGCTACGAGCAGTACTTC. Translated: CSARDRGRSRGYEQYF.